The T cell receptor (beta chain) under discussion was sequenced for a study of human T cells and chemical hapten exposure. Noted time point: pre-sensitization, week 0. As to treatment: therapeutic diphenylcyclopropenone sensitization with weekly scalp DPC. Donors were 18 to 70-year-old alopecia patients suitable for DPC. Notes on the study in general: Expanded TCRs clustered into significantly more large CDR3 similarity groups than controls, the analysis revealed.

The length of the CDR3 is 15 residues. CDR1 is MNHEY and CDR2 is SMNVEV in the germline V gene (reference sequence). V was pared by 4 bases and J by 5 bases, with 4 bases of the junction left unmatched. Only a few counts were recorded for this clonotype. The antigen remains unidentified. The library gave individual cDNA molecules unique molecular identifiers. TCRdb redid the calling of the RACE reads with MiXCR, one entry per CDR3 protein. The sample consists of under 300,000 distinct CDR3 sequences, 7% to 10% of them appearing once. The chain employs TRBV27 and TRBJ1-4; 10 bases agree with TRBD1. This sequence was found in a woman in her forties with alopecia areata. Some clones in this sample may be carry-over from other donors' samples. Sequenced here: whole blood, sampled in connection with sensitization to the hapten diphenylcyclopropenone (DPC). The CDR3 DNA is TGTGCCAGCAGTTCCATGGACAGGGGGAATGAAAAACTGTTTTTT. Translating it yields CASSSMDRGNEKLFF.